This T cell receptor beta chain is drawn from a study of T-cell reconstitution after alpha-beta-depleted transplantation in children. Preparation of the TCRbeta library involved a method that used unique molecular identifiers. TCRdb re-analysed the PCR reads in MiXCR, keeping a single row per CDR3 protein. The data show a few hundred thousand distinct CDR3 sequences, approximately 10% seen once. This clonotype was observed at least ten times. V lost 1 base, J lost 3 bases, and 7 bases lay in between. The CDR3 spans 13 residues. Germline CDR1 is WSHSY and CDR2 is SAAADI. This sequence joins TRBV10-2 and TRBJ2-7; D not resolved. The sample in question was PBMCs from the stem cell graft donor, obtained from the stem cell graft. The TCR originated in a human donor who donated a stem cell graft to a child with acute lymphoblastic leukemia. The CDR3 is CASSEFTDYEQYF. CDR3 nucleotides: TGCGCCAGCAGTGAGTTTACAGACTACGAGCAGTACTTC.